This passage covers 8 T cell receptor beta chains from one sample sequenced in a study of technical replicates of blood from several donors. Libraries were prepared by immunoSEQ multiplex PCR; TCRdb keeps only in-frame clonotypes and omits some of them. The sample shows 80,000 to 85,000 clones, 75% to 90% of them seen only once. The sequencing sample was made of T cells isolated from PBMCs. All receptors come from a human donor in good health.

J is TRBJ1-4 and V is TRBV28; 10 nucleotides match TRBD1. The CDR3 loop spans 15 amino acids. The germline V gene encodes CDR1 MDHEN and CDR2 SYDVKM. Trimming took 5 bases from V and 3 from J; bases not matched to a gene: 3. CDR3 sequence reads: CASSQTGGSNEKLFF. The DNA for the CDR3 is TGTGCCAGCAGTCAGACAGGGGGCTCTAATGAAAAACTGTTTTTT. The full variable domain, with the rest looked up from reference TRBV28 and TRBJ1-4, is DVKVTQSSRYLVKRTGEKVFLECVQDMDHENMFWYRQDPGLGLRLIYFSYDVKMKEKGDIPEGYSVSREKKERFSLILESASTNQTSMYLCASSQTGGSNEKLFFGSGTQLSVL.

The chain has TRBV27 and TRBJ1-4; 7 bases line up with TRBD1. The CDR3 spans 16 residues. V shed 2 bases and J 6 bases; nucleotides not matched to a gene: 9. CDR1 and CDR2 from the germline V gene are MNHEY and SMNVEV (reference sequence). For the CDR3, the DNA is TGTGCCAGCAGTTTAAAGCAGGGGGGTTCTGATGAAAAACTGTTTTTT. Protein sequence: CASSLKQGGSDEKLFF.

This clone turned up a few times. The chain is built from TRBV10-2 and TRBJ1-5; weak D call: TRBD1 (5 bases). Trimming removed 8 bases from V and 4 bases from J, with 12 bases in between. CDR1 is WSHSY and CDR2 is SAAADI in the germline V gene. The CDR3 covers 13 residues. The CDR3 region is CASSEQENQPQHF. CDR3 nucleotides: TGCGCCAGCTCAGAACAGGAGAATCAGCCCCAGCATTTT.

The J gene is TRBJ1-3, the V gene TRBV7-9, with D possibly TRBD1 on 6 matching bases. The V end was cut by 6 bases, the J end by 2 bases, with 17 bases between. This CDR3 spans 16 amino acids. CDR1 and CDR2 from the germline V gene are SEHNR and FQNEAQ (reference sequence). CDR3 region: CASRTGNFGTGNTIYF. The CDR3 coding sequence is TGTGCCAGCAGGACAGGAAACTTTGGGACTGGAAACACCATATATTTT.

V is TRBV5-5 and J is TRBJ2-7, with D possibly matching TRBD1 (5 bases). V was clipped by 1 base and J by 0 bases, with 11 bases between them. The CDR3 length is 15 residues. Germline CDR1 SGHKS, CDR2 YYEKEE (reference sequence). The CDR3 coding sequence is TGTGCCAGCAGCTTGTCTCAGGGTCCCTCCTACGAGCAGTACTTC. Residues: CASSLSQGPSYEQYF.

V gene TRBV28 combines with J gene TRBJ1-5; D may be TRBD1 (5 bases). CDR3 length equals 15 residues. V gave up 5 bases and J gave up 5 bases, with 16 bases separating them. Germline CDR1 reads MDHEN; CDR2 reads SYDVKM. CDR3 loop: CASSPIRQFHQPQHF. DNA for the CDR3: TGTGCCAGCAGTCCCATTAGACAGTTCCATCAGCCCCAGCATTTT.

The chain joins TRBV7-9 to TRBJ2-7; 10 positions match TRBD2. The CDR3 is 19 residues long. The germline gives CDR1 SEHNR, CDR2 FQNEAQ (reference sequence). V shed 5 bases and J 3 bases; nucleotides not matched to a gene: 19. This CDR3 reads CASSGDRASGRDTGYEQYF. CDR3 bases: TGTGCCAGCAGCGGAGACAGGGCTAGCGGGAGAGACACGGGCTACGAGCAGTACTTC.

This clone was found a few times. The chain carries TRBV9 and TRBJ1-2; a weak D match, TRBD1 (5 bases). The CDR3 runs 15 residues. Trimming removed 3 bases from V and 3 bases from J, with 15 bases in between. Germline loops: CDR1 SGDLS, CDR2 YYNGEE. The CDR3 loop reads CASSGPDKGHYGYTF. CDR3 nucleotide sequence: TGTGCCAGCAGCGGCCCAGACAAGGGGCACTATGGCTACACCTTC.